The 10 T cell receptor beta chains below come from one sample, sequenced in a study of tumour-infiltrating T cells in Burkitt lymphoma. This table comes from immunoSEQ multiplex PCR, and its TCRdb copy is limited to in-frame clones, with some not included. The sample yields 150 to 200 clones, roughly 97% seen once. Sequenced input: tumor tissue. The receptors were gathered from a human donor with Burkitt lymphoma.

The chain uses TRBV15 and TRBJ2-7; D gene ambiguous. The CDR3 consists of 13 residues. The V gene lost 1 base and the J gene lost 5 bases, with 9 bases spanning the gap. Germline loops: CDR1 LNHNV, CDR2 YYDKDF (reference sequence). CDR3 amino acids: CATSRGLGNEQYF. CDR3 sequence (DNA): TGTGCCACCAGCAGAGGATTGGGCAACGAGCAGTACTTC.

This chain links TRBV18 with TRBJ2-1; 7 bases line up with TRBD1. The CDR3 consists of 15 residues. V was clipped by 6 bases and J by 2 bases; unmatched bases: 7. In germline, CDR1 is KGHSH, CDR2 LQKENI. The CDR3 loop is CASSGNRGAYNEQFF. In DNA, the CDR3 is TGTGCCAGCTCCGGGAACAGGGGAGCCTACAATGAGCAGTTCTTC.

The rearrangement uses TRBV5-6 and TRBJ1-5; no clear D gene. This CDR3 spans 12 amino acids. V lost 0 bases to trimming and J lost 2 bases, with 0 bases between them. In germline, CDR1 is SGHDT, CDR2 YYEEEE. The DNA for the CDR3 is TGTGCCAGCAGCTTGGGCAATCAGCCCCAGCATTTT. Its protein is CASSLGNQPQHF. Using reference TRBV5-6 and TRBJ1-5 for the parts outside the CDR3, the full variable domain is DAGVTQSPTHLIKTRGQQVTLRCSPKSGHDTVSWYQQALGQGPQFIFQYYEEEERQRGNFPDRFSGHQFPNYSSELNVNALLLGDSALYLCASSLGNQPQHFGDGTRLSIL.

J is TRBJ2-5 and V is TRBV18, with D possibly being TRBD1 or TRBD2 (5 bases each). This CDR3 contains 16 residues. The ends were cut back, 2 bases at V and 5 bases at J, with 18 bases in the middle. Germline V gene sequence: CDR1 KGHSH, CDR2 LQKENI. CDR3 sequence (DNA): TGTGCCAGCTCACCAGCTCTTATCGGGGCGGGTGAGACCCAGTACTTC. It encodes CASSPALIGAGETQYF.

This chain connects TRBV7-6 to TRBJ2-1; D remains unclear. The germline V and J ends were trimmed by 5 bases and 7 bases, with 12 bases remaining between them. Germline V gene data show CDR1 as SGHVS and CDR2 as FNYEAQ. The CDR3 sequence is 13 residues long. The CDR3 region has the DNA TGTGCCAGCAGCCCATGGAACAGTAATGAGCAGTTCTTC. This gives the protein CASSPWNSNEQFF.

The rearrangement joins TRBV19 to TRBJ1-4; a possible D gene is TRBD1 (5 bases). V was shortened by 1 base and J by 8 bases, with 17 bases between the two germline ends. The CDR3 runs to 16 residues. Germline-derived CDR1 and CDR2 are LNHDA and SQIVND (reference sequence). The CDR3 reads CASSIGGGTLVEKLFF. For the CDR3, the DNA is TGTGCCAGTAGTATAGGGGGGGGTACTCTGGTCGAAAAACTGTTTTTT.

This rearrangement joins TRBV29-1 to TRBJ1-1, with 7 bases fitting TRBD1. The CDR3 is 13 residues long. V shed 8 bases and J 6 bases; nucleotides not matched to a gene: 12. Germline CDR1 SQVTM, CDR2 ANQGSEA. DNA for the CDR3: TGCAGCTCCCAGGGGGGGCGCAGGGCTGAAGCTTTCTTT. Translated, it gives CSSQGGRRAEAFF.

The chain is built from TRBV20-1 and TRBJ2-5; D gene uncertain. There are 9 residues in the CDR3. The V gene's germline CDR1 is DFQATT and CDR2 SNEGSKA (reference sequence). The ends were cut back, 6 bases at V and 4 bases at J, with 3 bases in the middle. Written as DNA, the CDR3 is TGCAGTGCCCCAGAGACCCAGTACTTC. Protein product: CSAPETQYF.

This clone has only one observation. The chain recombines TRBV5-4 with TRBJ2-7; a weak D match, TRBD2 (6 bases). There are 15 residues in the CDR3. The germline V gene has CDR1 SGHNT and CDR2 YYREEE (reference sequence). The V end was cut by 1 base, the J end by 2 bases, with 13 bases between. CDR3 region: CASSLHTGGAYEQYF. In DNA form, the CDR3 reads TGTGCCAGCAGCTTGCATACTGGAGGGGCCTACGAGCAGTACTTC.

The J gene is TRBJ2-7, the V gene TRBV6-6, with TRBD2 matching over 13 bases. This CDR3 has 15 amino acids. V lost 5 bases and J lost 5; bases outside the gene matches: 6. Germline V gene data show CDR1 as MNHNY and CDR2 as SVGAGI (reference sequence). CDR3 residues: CASSRTSGRLNEQYF. The CDR3 nucleotides are TGTGCCAGCAGTAGGACTAGCGGGAGACTTAACGAGCAGTACTTC.